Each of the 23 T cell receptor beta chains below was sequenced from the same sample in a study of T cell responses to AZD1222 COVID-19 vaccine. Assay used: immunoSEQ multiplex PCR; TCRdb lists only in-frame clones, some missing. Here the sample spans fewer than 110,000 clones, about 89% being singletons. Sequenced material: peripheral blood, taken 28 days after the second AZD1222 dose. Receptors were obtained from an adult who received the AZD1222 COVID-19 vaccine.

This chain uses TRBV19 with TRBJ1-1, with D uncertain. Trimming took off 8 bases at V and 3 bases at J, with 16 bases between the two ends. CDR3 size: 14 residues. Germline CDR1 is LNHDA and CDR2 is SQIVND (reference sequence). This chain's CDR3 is CASRSVARDTEAFF. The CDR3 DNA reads TGTGCCAGTCGAAGCGTGGCGCGGGACACTGAAGCTTTCTTT. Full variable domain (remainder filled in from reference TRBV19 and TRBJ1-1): DGGITQSPKYLFRKEGQNVTLSCEQNLNHDAMYWYRQDPGQGLRLIYYSQIVNDFQKGDIAEGYSVSREKKESFPLTVTSAQKNPTAFYLCASRSVARDTEAFFGQGTRLTVV.

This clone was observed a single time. The CDR3 sequence: CASSQEPRRGQGDTGELFF. The CDR3 DNA sequence: TGTGCCAGCAGCCAAGAACCCCGACGGGGACAGGGTGACACCGGGGAGCTGTTTTTT. This rearrangement joins TRBV3-1 (or the pseudogene TRBV3-2) to TRBJ2-2; 9 bases are shared with TRBD1. CDR1 is LGHDT, CDR2 YNNKEL, per germline (reference sequence). The CDR3 has 19 residues. After removal of 0 bases from V and 3 bases from J, the junction contained 11 bases not matched to a gene.

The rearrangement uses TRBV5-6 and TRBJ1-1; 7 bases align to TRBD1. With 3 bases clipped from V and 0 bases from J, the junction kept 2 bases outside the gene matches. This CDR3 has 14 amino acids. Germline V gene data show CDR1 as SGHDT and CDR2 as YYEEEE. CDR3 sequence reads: CASSWDRVNTEAFF. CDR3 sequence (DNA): TGTGCCAGCAGCTGGGACAGAGTGAACACTGAAGCTTTCTTT.

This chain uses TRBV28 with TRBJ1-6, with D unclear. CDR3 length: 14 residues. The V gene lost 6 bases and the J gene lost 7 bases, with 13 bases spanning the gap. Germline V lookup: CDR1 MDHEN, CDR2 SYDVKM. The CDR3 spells CASSSGVWNSPLHF. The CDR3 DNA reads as TGTGCCAGCAGCTCCGGAGTATGGAATTCACCCCTCCACTTT.

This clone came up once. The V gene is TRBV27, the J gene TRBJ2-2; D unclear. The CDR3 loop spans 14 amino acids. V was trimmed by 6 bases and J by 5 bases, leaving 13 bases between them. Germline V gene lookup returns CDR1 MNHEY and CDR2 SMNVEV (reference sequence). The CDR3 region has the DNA TGTGCCAGCAGCCCCTATCTAGTAACCGGGGAGCTGTTTTTT. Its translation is CASSPYLVTGELFF.

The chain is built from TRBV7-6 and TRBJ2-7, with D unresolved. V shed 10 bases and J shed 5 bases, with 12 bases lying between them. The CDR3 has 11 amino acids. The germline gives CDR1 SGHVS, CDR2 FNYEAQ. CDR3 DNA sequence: TGTGCCACCCGACACCGCCACGAGCAGTACTTC. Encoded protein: CATRHRHEQYF.

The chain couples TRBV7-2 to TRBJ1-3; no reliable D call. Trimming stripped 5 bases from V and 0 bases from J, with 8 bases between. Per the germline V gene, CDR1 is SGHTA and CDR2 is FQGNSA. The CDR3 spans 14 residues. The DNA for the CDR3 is TGTGCCAGCAGCGAAAGGGTCTCTGGAAACACCATATATTTT. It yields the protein CASSERVSGNTIYF.

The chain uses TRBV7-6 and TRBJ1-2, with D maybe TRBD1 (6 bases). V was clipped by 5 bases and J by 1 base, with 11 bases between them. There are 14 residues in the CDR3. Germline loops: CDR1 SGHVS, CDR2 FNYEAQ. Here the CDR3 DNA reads TGTGCCAGCAGCCCCAGGACAGATAACTATGGCTACACCTTC. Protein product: CASSPRTDNYGYTF.

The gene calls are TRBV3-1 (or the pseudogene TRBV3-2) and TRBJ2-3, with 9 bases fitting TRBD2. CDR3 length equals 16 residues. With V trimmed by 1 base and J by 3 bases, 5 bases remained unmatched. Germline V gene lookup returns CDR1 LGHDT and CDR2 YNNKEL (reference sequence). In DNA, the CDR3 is TGTGCCAGCAGCCAAGCCGGACTAGCGATGACAGATACGCAGTATTTT. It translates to CASSQAGLAMTDTQYF.

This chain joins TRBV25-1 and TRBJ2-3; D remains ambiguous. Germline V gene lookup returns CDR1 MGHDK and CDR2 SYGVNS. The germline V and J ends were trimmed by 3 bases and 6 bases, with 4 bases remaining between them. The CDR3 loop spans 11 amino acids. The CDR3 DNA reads TGTGCCAGCAGTGAGGTGGATACGCAGTATTTT. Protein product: CASSEVDTQYF.

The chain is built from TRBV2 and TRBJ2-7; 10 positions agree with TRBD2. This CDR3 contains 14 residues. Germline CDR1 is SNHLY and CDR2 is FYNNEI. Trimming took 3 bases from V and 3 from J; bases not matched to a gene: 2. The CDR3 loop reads CASSELAGVYEQYF. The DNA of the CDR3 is TGTGCCAGCAGTGAGCTAGCGGGAGTCTACGAGCAGTACTTC. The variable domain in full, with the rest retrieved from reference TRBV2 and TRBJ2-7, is EPEVTQTPSHQVTQMGQEVILRCVPISNHLYFYWYRQILGQKVEFLVSFYNNEISEKSEIFDDQFSVERPDGSNFTLKIRSTKLEDSAMYFCASSELAGVYEQYFGPGTRLTVT.

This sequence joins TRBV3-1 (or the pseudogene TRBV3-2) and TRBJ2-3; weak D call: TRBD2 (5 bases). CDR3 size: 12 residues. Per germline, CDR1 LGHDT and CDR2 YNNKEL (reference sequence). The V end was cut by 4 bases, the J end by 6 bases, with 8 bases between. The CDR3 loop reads CASSLREDTQYF. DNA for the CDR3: TGTGCCAGCAGCCTAAGGGAGGATACGCAGTATTTT.

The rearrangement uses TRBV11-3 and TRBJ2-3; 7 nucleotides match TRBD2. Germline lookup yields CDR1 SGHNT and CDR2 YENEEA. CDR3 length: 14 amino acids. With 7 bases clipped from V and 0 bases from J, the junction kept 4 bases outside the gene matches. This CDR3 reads CASNLAVSTDTQYF. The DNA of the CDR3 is TGTGCCAGCAACCTAGCGGTTAGCACAGATACGCAGTATTTT. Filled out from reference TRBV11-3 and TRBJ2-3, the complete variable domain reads EAGVVQSPRYKIIEKKQPVAFWCNPISGHNTLYWYLQNLGQGPELLIRYENEEAVDDSQLPKDRFSAERLKGVDSTLKIQPAELGDSAVYLCASNLAVSTDTQYFGPGTRLTVL.

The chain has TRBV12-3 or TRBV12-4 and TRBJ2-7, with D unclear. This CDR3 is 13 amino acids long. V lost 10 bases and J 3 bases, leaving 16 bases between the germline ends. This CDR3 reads CAISTTQVYEQYF. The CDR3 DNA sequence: TGTGCCATCTCGACCACTCAAGTCTACGAGCAGTACTTC.

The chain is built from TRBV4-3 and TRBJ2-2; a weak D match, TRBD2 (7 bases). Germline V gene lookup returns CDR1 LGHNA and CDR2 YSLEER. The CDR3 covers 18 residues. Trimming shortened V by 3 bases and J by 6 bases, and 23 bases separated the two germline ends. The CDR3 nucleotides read TGCGCCAGCAGCCAGAGATCCCCAGGGGAGGGCTTACCCGGGGAGCTGTTTTTT. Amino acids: CASSQRSPGEGLPGELFF.

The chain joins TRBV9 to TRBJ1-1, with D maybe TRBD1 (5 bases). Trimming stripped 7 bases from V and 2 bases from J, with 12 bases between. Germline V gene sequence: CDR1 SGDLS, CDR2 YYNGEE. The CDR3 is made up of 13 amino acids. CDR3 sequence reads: CASGVGVNTEAFF. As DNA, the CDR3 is TGTGCCAGCGGGGTGGGGGTAAACACTGAAGCTTTCTTT.

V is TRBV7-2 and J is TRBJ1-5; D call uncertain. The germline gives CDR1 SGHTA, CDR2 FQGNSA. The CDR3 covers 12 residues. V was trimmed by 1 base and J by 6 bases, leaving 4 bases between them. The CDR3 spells CASSLDSQPQHF. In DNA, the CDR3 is TGTGCCAGCAGCTTAGATAGTCAGCCCCAGCATTTT.

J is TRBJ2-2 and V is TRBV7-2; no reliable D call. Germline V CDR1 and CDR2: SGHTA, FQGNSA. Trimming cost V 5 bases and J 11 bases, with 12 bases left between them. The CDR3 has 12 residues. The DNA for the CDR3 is TGTGCCAGCAGCCCCCCTATGGGAGAGCTGTTTTTT. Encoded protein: CASSPPMGELFF.

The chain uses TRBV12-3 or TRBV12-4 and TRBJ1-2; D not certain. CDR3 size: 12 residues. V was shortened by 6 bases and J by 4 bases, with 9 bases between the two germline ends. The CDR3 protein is CASSSGTYGYTF. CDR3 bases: TGTGCCAGCAGCTCCGGTACCTATGGCTACACCTTC.

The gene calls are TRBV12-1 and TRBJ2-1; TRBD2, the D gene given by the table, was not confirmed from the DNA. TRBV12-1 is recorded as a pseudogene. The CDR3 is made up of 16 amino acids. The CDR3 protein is CASSDTGTRYYNEQFF. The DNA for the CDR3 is TGTGCCAGCAGCGATACCGGGACTAGATACTACAATGAGCAGTTCTTC.

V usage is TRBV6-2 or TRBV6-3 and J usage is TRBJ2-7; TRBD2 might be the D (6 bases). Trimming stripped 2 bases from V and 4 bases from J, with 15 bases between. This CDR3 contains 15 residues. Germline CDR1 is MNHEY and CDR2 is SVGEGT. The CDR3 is CASSYPGTLGYEQYF. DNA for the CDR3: TGTGCCAGCAGTTACCCCGGGACTCTGGGATACGAGCAGTACTTC.

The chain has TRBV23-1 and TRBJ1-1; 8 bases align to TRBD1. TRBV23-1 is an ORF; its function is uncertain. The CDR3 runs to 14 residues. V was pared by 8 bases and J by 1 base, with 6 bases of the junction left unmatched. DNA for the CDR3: TGCGCCAGCTTTCGGACAGGGAAGAACACTGAAGCTTTCTTT. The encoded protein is CASFRTGKNTEAFF.

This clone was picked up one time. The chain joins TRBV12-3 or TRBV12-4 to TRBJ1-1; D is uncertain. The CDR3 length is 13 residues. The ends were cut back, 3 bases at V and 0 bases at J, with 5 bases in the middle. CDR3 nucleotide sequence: TGTGCCAGCAGTTTCCAGCTGAACACTGAAGCTTTCTTT. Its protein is CASSFQLNTEAFF.